The rows below give T cell receptor beta chains drawn from one sample of a study of radiotherapy plus CTLA-4 blockade in lung cancer. Sequencing was performed with immunoSEQ multiplex PCR; in TCRdb, only in-frame clones are kept and a portion is missing. The repertoire holds some 15,000 clones, with less than 75% as singletons. This specimen consisted of peripheral blood, obtained from a patient treated with radiotherapy plus ipilimumab. The receptors stem from a human donor with non-small cell lung cancer whose response to radiotherapy plus ipilimumab could not be evaluated. Both conserved end residues are part of each CDR3. The D gene is left open where the match is weak. A clone size is listed for some rows: how often the clone was seen (once, few, many), or a class if it is expanded.

J: TRBJ2-7; size: .; V: TRBV18; D: TRBD1; length: 14; DNA: TGTGCCAGCTCACCGGGACAGGGGACCTACGAGCAGTACTTC; CDR3: CASSPGQGTYEQYF
J: TRBJ2-1; size: once; V: TRBV27; D: TRBD2; length: 18; DNA: TGTGCCAGCAGTTTACGGATTAGCGGGGGACGCTCCTACAATGAGCAGTTCTTC; CDR3: CASSLRISGGRSYNEQFF
J: TRBJ1-1; size: .; V: TRBV19; D: .; length: 11; DNA: TGTGCCAGTACCCGTAACCGGGAAGCTTTCTTT; CDR3: CASTRNREAFF
J: TRBJ2-2; size: .; V: TRBV5-1; D: .; length: 13; DNA: TGCGCCAGCAGCTCCGGGTCCACCGGGGAGCTGTTTTTT; CDR3: CASSSGSTGELFF
J: TRBJ2-7; size: large; V: TRBV19; D: TRBD1; length: 13; DNA: TGTGCCAGTTCGACAGGGGGAGGCTACGAGCAGTACTTC; CDR3: CASSTGGGYEQYF
J: TRBJ1-1; size: .; V: TRBV12-5; D: .; length: 14; DNA: TGTGCTAGTGGTTTAACAGGGTGGAACACTGAAGCTTTCTTT; CDR3: CASGLTGWNTEAFF
J: TRBJ2-7; size: .; V: TRBV9; D: TRBD1; length: 16; DNA: TGTGCCAGCAGCCCCCTCGGGGGACAGGGGGGGGACGAGCAGTACTTC; CDR3: CASSPLGGQGGDEQYF
J: TRBJ1-3; size: .; V: TRBV6-5; D: .; length: 15; DNA: TGTGCCAGCAGTTCATCCGACAGCTCTGGAAACACCATATATTTT; CDR3: CASSSSDSSGNTIYF
J: TRBJ1-2; size: .; V: TRBV6-1; D: .; length: 12; DNA: TGTGCCAGCCGTGACAGGAACTATGGCTACACCTTC; CDR3: CASRDRNYGYTF
J: TRBJ1-2; size: .; V: TRBV7-2; D: TRBD1; length: 15; DNA: TGTGCCAGCAGCACATCGACAGGGGGCGGCTATGGCTACACCTTC; CDR3: CASSTSTGGGYGYTF
J: TRBJ1-4; size: .; V: TRBV5-6; D: TRBD1; length: 13; DNA: TGTGCCAGCAGCCAAAGGGACAGGGAAAAACAGCTTTTT; CDR3: CASSQRDREKQLF
J: TRBJ2-6; size: .; V: TRBV5-1; D: TRBD2; length: 19; DNA: TGCGCCAGCAGCCAAGGGACTAGCGGGGGGCCCGCTGGGGCCAACGTCCTGACTTTC; CDR3: CASSQGTSGGPAGANVLTF
J: TRBJ2-5; size: .; V: TRBV2; D: TRBD2; length: 15; DNA: TGTGCCAGCAAATCGGGAGGTGGACCTCAAGAGACCCAGTACTTC; CDR3: CASKSGGGPQETQYF
J: TRBJ1-2; size: .; V: TRBV28; D: TRBD1; length: 15; DNA: TGTGCCAGTACCGGGACAGGGGGCGACGGGTATGGCTACACCTTC; CDR3: CASTGTGGDGYGYTF
J: TRBJ1-5; size: .; V: TRBV30; D: .; length: 13; DNA: TGTGCCTGGAAGTCGGGATCAAATCAGCCCCAGCATTTT; CDR3: CAWKSGSNQPQHF
J: TRBJ2-7; size: .; V: TRBV10-2; D: TRBD1; length: 15; DNA: TGCGCCAGCAGTGACCTGACAGGGGGGCCTTGGGAGCAGTACTTC; CDR3: CASSDLTGGPWEQYF
J: TRBJ2-5; size: .; V: TRBV19; D: TRBD2; length: 14; DNA: TGTGCCAGTAAAGGCGGGGGGGCTGTAGAGACCCAGTACTTC; CDR3: CASKGGGAVETQYF
J: TRBJ2-1; size: large; V: TRBV7-9; D: TRBD1; length: 14; DNA: TGTGCCAGCAGCCGGACAGGGAGTGGGGATGAGCAGTTCTTC; CDR3: CASSRTGSGDEQFF
J: TRBJ2-6; size: .; V: TRBV6-4; D: .; length: 16; DNA: TGTGCCAGCAGTGACTCAACTGGCTCTGGGGCCAACGTCCTGACTTTC; CDR3: CASSDSTGSGANVLTF
J: TRBJ1-2; size: .; V: TRBV9; D: .; length: 15; DNA: TGTGCCAGCAGCGCCGGGGACACGGGATGGCGTGGCTACACCTTC; CDR3: CASSAGDTGWRGYTF
J: TRBJ2-1; size: once; V: TRBV7-2; D: .; length: 15; DNA: TGTGCCAGCAGCTTAGTGGCGGGACCGTACAATGAGCAGTTCTTC; CDR3: CASSLVAGPYNEQFF
J: TRBJ1-2; size: .; V: TRBV29-1; D: .; length: 11; DNA: TGCAGCGGGGGCCCTGAAGATGGCTACACCTTC; CDR3: CSGGPEDGYTF
J: TRBJ1-2; size: .; V: TRBV6-5; D: .; length: 13; DNA: TGTGCCAGCCAGAGGACGGGGGTGTCTGGCTACACCTTC; CDR3: CASQRTGVSGYTF
J: TRBJ2-1; size: .; V: TRBV5-4; D: TRBD2; length: 17; DNA: TGTGCCAGCAGCTTGAAGCGGGGGGGCCTGGTAGACAATGAGCAGTTCTTC; CDR3: CASSLKRGGLVDNEQFF
J: TRBJ2-3; size: .; V: TRBV7-7; D: .; length: 13; DNA: TGTGCCAGCAGCTCCGACAGAGTCGATACGCAGTATTTT; CDR3: CASSSDRVDTQYF
J: TRBJ2-3; size: .; V: TRBV5-1; D: .; length: 14; DNA: TGCGCCAGCAGCTTGGCCAGGGCTGATGATACGCAGTATTTT; CDR3: CASSLARADDTQYF
J: TRBJ1-5; size: .; V: TRBV18; D: TRBD1; length: 16; DNA: TGTGCCAGCTCCGCCACAGGGGGTAAAGCCAATCAGCCCCAGCATTTT; CDR3: CASSATGGKANQPQHF
J: TRBJ1-4; size: .; V: TRBV5-6; D: TRBD1; length: 15; DNA: TGTGCCAGCAGACCGTACAGGGGGTTAGGTGAAAAACTGTTTTTT; CDR3: CASRPYRGLGEKLFF
J: TRBJ2-7; size: .; V: TRBV6-1; D: .; length: 14; DNA: TGTGCCAGCAGCAGACTAGTTGGTTCCTACGAGCAGTACTTC; CDR3: CASSRLVGSYEQYF
J: TRBJ1-1; size: few; V: TRBV10-3; D: .; length: 13; DNA: TGTGCCATCAGTGACAGGCCGAACACTGAAGCTTTCTTT; CDR3: CAISDRPNTEAFF
J: TRBJ1-5; size: .; V: TRBV27; D: .; length: 15; DNA: TGTGCCAGCAGACCCGGGAGTTATAGCAATCAGCCCCAGCATTTT; CDR3: CASRPGSYSNQPQHF
J: TRBJ1-2; size: .; V: TRBV5-6; D: .; length: 11; DNA: TGTGCCAGCAGCTTTCGCGATGGCTACACCTTC; CDR3: CASSFRDGYTF
J: TRBJ1-1; size: few; V: TRBV30; D: .; length: 12; DNA: TGTGCCTGGAGTGCTGGGGGCACTGAAGCTGTCTTT; CDR3: CAWSAGGTEAVF
J: TRBJ1-2; size: .; V: TRBV6-5; D: .; length: 13; DNA: TGTGCCAGCAGTCCGGGGGGAGCCTATGGCTACACCTTC; CDR3: CASSPGGAYGYTF
J: TRBJ2-5; size: .; V: TRBV7-6; D: TRBD2; length: 16; DNA: TGTGCCAGCAGCTCCGTAGCGGGGGGGATTCGAGAGACCCAGTACTTC; CDR3: CASSSVAGGIRETQYF
J: TRBJ2-1; size: .; V: TRBV6-5; D: .; length: 12; DNA: TGTGCCAGCATGGGGGGAAGTAGTGAGCAGTTCTTC; CDR3: CASMGGSSEQFF
J: TRBJ2-3; size: .; V: TRBV19; D: .; length: 15; DNA: TGTGCCAGTAGTCTCAGGGGACCATTCACAGATACGCAATATTTT; CDR3: CASSLRGPFTDTQYF
J: TRBJ2-5; size: .; V: TRBV19; D: TRBD2; length: 15; DNA: TGTGCCAGTAGTCTACGACTAGCGGGGGTGGAGACCCAGTACTTC; CDR3: CASSLRLAGVETQYF
J: TRBJ2-1; size: .; V: TRBV6-1; D: .; length: 13; DNA: TGTGCCAGCAGTCCACAGGGTCCCAATGAGCAGTTCTTC; CDR3: CASSPQGPNEQFF
J: TRBJ2-3; size: .; V: TRBV10-3; D: TRBD1; length: 15; DNA: TGTGCCATCAGACTAGGACAGGGGGACACAGATACGCAGTATTTT; CDR3: CAIRLGQGDTDTQYF
J: TRBJ1-2; size: .; V: TRBV29-1; D: .; length: 13; DNA: TGCAGCGCTTGGGTCCAGGGCGGCTATGGCTACACCTTC; CDR3: CSAWVQGGYGYTF
J: TRBJ1-1; size: .; V: TRBV5-6; D: TRBD1; length: 14; DNA: TGTGCCAGCAGCTTCGACAGGGGAGGGCCTGAAGCTTTCTTT; CDR3: CASSFDRGGPEAFF
J: TRBJ1-2; size: .; V: TRBV10-1; D: .; length: 17; DNA: TGCGCCAGCAGTGCCCCCCCCCTACAGGGCGCTAACTATGGCTACACCTTC; CDR3: CASSAPPLQGANYGYTF
J: TRBJ2-5; size: .; V: TRBV7-2; D: .; length: 15; DNA: TGTGCCAGCAGCTTAGGAGGGGGGGGCCAAGAGACCCAGTACTTC; CDR3: CASSLGGGGQETQYF